This TCR beta chain was sequenced in a study of shared clonotypes between healthy human individuals. Per germline, CDR1 SGHRS and CDR2 YFSETQ. The CDR3 spans 16 residues. With 4 bases clipped from V and 1 base from J, the junction kept 8 bases outside the gene matches. The data were produced by immunoSEQ multiplex PCR, yet TCRdb's version contains in-frame clones alone and is incomplete. The sample yields some 2,100,000 clones, 90% to 96% seen once. To note about this clone: The target antigen is unknown.

Whole-study findings and limits: Naive subsets usually exceeded memory subsets in estimated richness. The represented genetic and exposure-history diversity was limited by the small number of donors.

The chain has TRBV5-1 and TRBJ1-1; 9 nucleotides match TRBD1. Source material: naive CD4+ T cells sorted from blood. Subset indicated: CD45RA+ positively selected. This sequence was found in a man between 18 and 35 years old in good health. The CDR3 sequence: CASSTTGGGGNTEAFF. The CDR3 nucleotides read TGCGCCAGCAGCACCACAGGGGGCGGCGGGAACACTGAAGCTTTCTTT. The full variable domain, rest sourced from reference TRBV5-1 and TRBJ1-1, is KAGVTQTPRYLIKTRGQQVTLSCSPISGHRSVSWYQQTPGQGLQFLFEYFSETQRNKGNFPGRFSGRQFSNSRSEMNVSTLELGDSALYLCASSTTGGGGNTEAFFGQGTRLTVV.